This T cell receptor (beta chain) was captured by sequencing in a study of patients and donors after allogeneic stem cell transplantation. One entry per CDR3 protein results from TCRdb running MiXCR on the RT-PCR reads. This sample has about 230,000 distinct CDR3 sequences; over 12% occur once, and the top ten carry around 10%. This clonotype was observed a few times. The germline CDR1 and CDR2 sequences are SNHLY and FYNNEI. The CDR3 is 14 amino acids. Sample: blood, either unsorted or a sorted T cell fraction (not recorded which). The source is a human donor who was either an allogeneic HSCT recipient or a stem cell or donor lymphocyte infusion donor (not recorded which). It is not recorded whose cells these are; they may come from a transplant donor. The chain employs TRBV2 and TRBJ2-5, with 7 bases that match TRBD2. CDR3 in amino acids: CATQSGSGQETQYF. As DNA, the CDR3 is TGTGCTACTCAGTCGGGTAGCGGGCAAGAGACCCAGTACTTC.